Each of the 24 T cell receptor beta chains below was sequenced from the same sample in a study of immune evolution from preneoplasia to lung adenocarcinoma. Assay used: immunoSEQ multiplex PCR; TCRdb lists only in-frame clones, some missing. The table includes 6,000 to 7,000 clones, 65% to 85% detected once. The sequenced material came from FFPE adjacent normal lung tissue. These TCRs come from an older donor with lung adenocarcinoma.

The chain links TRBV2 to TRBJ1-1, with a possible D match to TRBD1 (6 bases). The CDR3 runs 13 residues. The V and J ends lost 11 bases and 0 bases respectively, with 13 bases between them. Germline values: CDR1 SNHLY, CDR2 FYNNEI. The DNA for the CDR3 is TGTGCCTGTGGACAGACCATGAACACTGAAGCTTTCTTT. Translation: CACGQTMNTEAFF.

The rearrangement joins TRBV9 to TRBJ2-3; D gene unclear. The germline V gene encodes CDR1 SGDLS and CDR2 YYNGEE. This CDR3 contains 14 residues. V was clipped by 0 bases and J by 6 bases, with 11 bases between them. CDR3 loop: CASSVGGPSDTQYF. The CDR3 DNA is TGTGCCAGCAGCGTAGGTGGCCCTTCGGATACGCAGTATTTT.

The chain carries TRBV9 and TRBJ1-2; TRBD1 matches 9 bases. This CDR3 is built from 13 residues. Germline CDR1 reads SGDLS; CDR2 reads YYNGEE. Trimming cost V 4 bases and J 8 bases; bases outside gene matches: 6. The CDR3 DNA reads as TGTGCCAGCAGCCCCGGGACAGGGATAGGCTACACCTTC. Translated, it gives CASSPGTGIGYTF.

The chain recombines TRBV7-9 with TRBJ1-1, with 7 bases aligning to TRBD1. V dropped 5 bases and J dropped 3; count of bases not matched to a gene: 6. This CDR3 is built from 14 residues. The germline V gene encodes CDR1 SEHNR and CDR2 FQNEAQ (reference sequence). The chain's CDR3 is CASSRQGLDTEAFF. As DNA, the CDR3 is TGTGCCAGCAGCCGACAGGGCCTCGACACTGAAGCTTTCTTT.

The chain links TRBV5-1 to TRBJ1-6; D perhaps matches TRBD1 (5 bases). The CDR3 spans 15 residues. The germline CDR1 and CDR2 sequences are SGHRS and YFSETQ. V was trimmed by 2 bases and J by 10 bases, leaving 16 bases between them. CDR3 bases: TGCGCCAGCAGCTTCTCCGACAATGGGGACTCACCCCTCCACTTT. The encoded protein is CASSFSDNGDSPLHF.

In DNA, the CDR3 is TGTGCCAGCAGCAGCCAGTTCCTCTATGGCTACACCTTC. This encodes CASSSQFLYGYTF. The chain recombines TRBV21-1 with TRBJ1-2; the D call TRBD1 from the table was never checked on the DNA. TRBV21-1 corresponds to a pseudogene. The CDR3 is made up of 13 amino acids.

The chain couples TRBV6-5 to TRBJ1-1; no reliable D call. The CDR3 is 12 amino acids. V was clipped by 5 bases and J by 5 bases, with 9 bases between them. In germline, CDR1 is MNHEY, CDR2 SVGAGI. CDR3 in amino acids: CASSGRSTEAFF. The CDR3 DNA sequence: TGTGCCAGCAGTGGCAGGTCAACTGAAGCTTTCTTT.

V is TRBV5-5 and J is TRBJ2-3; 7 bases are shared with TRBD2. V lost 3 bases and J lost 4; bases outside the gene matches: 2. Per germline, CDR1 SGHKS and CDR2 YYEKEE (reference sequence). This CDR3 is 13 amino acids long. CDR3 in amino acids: CASSWAGADTQYF. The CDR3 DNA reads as TGTGCCAGCAGCTGGGCGGGGGCAGATACGCAGTATTTT.

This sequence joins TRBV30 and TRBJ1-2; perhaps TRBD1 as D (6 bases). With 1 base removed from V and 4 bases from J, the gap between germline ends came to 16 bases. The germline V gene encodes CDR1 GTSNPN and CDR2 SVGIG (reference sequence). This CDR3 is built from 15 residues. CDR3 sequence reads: CAWSDEQGTGYGYTF. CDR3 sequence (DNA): TGTGCCTGGAGTGACGAACAGGGTACCGGCTATGGCTACACCTTC.

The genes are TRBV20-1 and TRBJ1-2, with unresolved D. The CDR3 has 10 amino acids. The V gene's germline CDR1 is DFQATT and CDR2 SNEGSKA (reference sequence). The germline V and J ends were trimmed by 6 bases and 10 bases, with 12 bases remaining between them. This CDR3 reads CSAPGDVYTF. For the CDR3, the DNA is TGCAGTGCCCCAGGAGACGTCTACACCTTC.

CDR3 in DNA: TGTGCCAGCAGCCCGCCCGAAGACAGGGCGGTAGGCTACACCTTC. It specifies CASSPPEDRAVGYTF. This chain links TRBV7-9 with TRBJ1-2; 7 bases align to TRBD1. This CDR3 spans 15 amino acids. After removal of 5 bases from V and 8 bases from J, the junction contained 14 bases not matched to a gene. CDR1 is SEHNR, CDR2 FQNEAQ, per germline (reference sequence).

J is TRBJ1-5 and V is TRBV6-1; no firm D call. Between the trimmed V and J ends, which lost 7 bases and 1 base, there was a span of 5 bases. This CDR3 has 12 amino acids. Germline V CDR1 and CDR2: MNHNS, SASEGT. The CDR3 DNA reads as TGTGCCAGCACTGGGAGCAATCAGCCCCAGCATTTT. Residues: CASTGSNQPQHF.

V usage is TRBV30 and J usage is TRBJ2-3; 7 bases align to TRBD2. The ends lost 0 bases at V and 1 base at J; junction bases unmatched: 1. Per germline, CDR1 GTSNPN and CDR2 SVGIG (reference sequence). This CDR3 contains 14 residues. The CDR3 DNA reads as TGTGCCTGGAGTGTACGGGGGGGCACAGATACGCAGTATTTT. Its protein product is CAWSVRGGTDTQYF. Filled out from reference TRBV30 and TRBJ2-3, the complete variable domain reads SQTIHQWPATLVQPVGSPLSLECTVEGTSNPNLYWYRQAAGRGLQLLFYSVGIGQISSEVPQNLSASRPQDRQFILSSKKLLLSDSGFYLCAWSVRGGTDTQYFGPGTRLTVL.

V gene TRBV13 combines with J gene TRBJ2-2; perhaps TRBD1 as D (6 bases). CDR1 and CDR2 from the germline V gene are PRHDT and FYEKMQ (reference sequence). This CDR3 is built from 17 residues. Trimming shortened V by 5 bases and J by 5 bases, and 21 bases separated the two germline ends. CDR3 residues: CASSILGRGSSTGELFF. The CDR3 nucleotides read TGTGCCAGCAGCATACTTGGCAGGGGAAGTAGTACCGGGGAGCTGTTTTTT. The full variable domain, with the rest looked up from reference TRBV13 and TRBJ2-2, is AAGVIQSPRHLIKEKRETATLKCYPIPRHDTVYWYQQGPGQDPQFLISFYEKMQSDKGSIPDRFSAQQFSDYHSELNMSSLELGDSALYFCASSILGRGSSTGELFFGEGSRLTVL.

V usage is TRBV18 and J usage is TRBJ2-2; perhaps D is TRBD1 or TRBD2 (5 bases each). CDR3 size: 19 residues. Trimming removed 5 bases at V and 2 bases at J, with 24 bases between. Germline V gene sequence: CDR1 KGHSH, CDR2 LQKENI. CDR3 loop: CASSWASLGPQGNTGELFF. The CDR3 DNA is TGTGCCAGCTCATGGGCTTCCTTGGGACCCCAGGGCAACACCGGGGAGCTGTTTTTT.

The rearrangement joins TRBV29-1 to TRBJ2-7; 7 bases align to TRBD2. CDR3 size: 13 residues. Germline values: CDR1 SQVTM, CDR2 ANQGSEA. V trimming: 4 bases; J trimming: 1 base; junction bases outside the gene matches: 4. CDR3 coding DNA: TGCAGCGTTGCTCCGGGGGGATCCTACGAGCAGTACTTC. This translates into CSVAPGGSYEQYF.

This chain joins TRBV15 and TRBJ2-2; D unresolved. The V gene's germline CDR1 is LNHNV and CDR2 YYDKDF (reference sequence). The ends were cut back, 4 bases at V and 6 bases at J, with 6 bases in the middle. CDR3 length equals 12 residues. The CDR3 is CATSTASGELFF. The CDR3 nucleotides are TGTGCCACCAGCACCGCGTCCGGGGAGCTGTTTTTT.

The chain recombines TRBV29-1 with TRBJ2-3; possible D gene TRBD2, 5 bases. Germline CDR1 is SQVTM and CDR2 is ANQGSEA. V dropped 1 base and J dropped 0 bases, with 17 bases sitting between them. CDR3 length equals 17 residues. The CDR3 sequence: CSVEVQSPWRSTDTQYF. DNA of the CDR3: TGCAGCGTTGAAGTGCAATCCCCATGGAGGAGCACAGATACGCAGTATTTT.

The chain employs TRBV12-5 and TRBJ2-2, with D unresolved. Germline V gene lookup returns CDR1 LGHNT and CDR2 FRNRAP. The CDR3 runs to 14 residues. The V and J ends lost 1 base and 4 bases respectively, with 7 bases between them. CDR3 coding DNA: TGTGCTAGTGGTTTGGCTGGCCCCACCGGGGAGCTGTTTTTT. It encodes CASGLAGPTGELFF.

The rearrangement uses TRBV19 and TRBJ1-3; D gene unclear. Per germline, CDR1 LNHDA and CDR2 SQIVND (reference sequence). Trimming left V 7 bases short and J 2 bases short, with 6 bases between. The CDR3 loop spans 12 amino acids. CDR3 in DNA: TGTGCCAGTACCCCTCCTGGAAACACCATATATTTT. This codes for CASTPPGNTIYF.

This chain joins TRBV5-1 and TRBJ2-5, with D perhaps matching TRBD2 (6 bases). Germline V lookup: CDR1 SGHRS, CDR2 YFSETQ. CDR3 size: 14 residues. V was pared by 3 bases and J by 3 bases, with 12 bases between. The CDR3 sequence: CASSSAWEEETQYF. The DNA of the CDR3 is TGCGCCAGCAGCTCGGCCTGGGAGGAAGAGACCCAGTACTTC. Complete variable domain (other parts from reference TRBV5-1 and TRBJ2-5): KAGVTQTPRYLIKTRGQQVTLSCSPISGHRSVSWYQQTPGQGLQFLFEYFSETQRNKGNFPGRFSGRQFSNSRSEMNVSTLELGDSALYLCASSSAWEEETQYFGPGTRLLVL.

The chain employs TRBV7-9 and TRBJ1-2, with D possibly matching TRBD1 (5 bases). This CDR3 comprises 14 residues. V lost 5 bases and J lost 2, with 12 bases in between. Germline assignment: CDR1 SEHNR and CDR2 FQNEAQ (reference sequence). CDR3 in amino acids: CASSAGTANYGYTF. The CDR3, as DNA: TGTGCCAGCAGCGCTGGGACGGCAAACTATGGCTACACCTTC.

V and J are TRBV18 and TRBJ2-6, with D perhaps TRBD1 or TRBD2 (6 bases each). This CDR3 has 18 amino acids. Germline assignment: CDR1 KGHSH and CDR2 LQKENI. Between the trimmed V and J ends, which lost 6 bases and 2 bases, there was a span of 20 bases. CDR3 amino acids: CASSPRRGSLTGANVLTF. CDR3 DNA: TGTGCCAGCTCCCCCCGGAGGGGGTCCCTAACTGGGGCCAACGTCCTGACTTTC.

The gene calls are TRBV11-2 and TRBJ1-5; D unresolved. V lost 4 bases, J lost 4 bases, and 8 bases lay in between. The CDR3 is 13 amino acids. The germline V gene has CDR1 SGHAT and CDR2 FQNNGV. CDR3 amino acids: CASSYNRNQPQHF. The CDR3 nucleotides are TGTGCCAGCAGCTATAACAGAAATCAGCCCCAGCATTTT.